This T cell receptor (beta chain) emerged from a study of CD8 T cells in ankylosing spondylitis. This clonotype has just a few counts. What it binds is unknown. TCRdb re-derived calls from the 5' RACE reads in MiXCR, one entry per CDR3 protein. The sample has 300,000 to 400,000 distinct CDR3 sequences; 20% to 25% are singletons. General observations from the study: Fewer than ten highly homologous variants made up a TCR beta motif that seemed to typify ankylosing spondylitis blood.

Trimming cost V 2 bases and J 6 bases, with 14 bases left between them. Germline values: CDR1 MNHEY, CDR2 SVGAGI. CDR3 length: 15 amino acids. The sequenced material came from blood, either unsorted or a sorted T cell fraction (not recorded which). This TCR was sampled from a male donor with ankylosing spondylitis. V gene TRBV6-5 combines with J gene TRBJ1-5; tentative D call: TRBD1 (5 bases). The CDR3 DNA sequence: TGTGCCAGCAGTTACAGAGGGGATTATAGTCAGCCCCAGCATTTT. Residues: CASSYRGDYSQPQHF.